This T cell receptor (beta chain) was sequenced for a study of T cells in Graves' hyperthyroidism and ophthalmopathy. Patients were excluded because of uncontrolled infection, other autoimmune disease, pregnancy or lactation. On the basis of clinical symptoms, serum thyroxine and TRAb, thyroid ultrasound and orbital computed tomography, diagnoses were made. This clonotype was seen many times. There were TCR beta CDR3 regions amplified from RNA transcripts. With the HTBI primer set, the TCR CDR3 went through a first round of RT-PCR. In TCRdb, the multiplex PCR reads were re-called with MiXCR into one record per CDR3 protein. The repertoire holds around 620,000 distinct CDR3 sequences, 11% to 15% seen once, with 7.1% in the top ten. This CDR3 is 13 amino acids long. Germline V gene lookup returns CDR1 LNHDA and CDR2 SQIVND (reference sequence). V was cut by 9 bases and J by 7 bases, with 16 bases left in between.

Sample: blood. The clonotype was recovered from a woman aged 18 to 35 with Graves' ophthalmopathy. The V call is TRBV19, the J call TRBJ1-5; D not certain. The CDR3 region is CASAFGEGQPQHF. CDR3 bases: TGTGCCAGCGCCTTTGGGGAGGGACAGCCCCAGCATTTT.